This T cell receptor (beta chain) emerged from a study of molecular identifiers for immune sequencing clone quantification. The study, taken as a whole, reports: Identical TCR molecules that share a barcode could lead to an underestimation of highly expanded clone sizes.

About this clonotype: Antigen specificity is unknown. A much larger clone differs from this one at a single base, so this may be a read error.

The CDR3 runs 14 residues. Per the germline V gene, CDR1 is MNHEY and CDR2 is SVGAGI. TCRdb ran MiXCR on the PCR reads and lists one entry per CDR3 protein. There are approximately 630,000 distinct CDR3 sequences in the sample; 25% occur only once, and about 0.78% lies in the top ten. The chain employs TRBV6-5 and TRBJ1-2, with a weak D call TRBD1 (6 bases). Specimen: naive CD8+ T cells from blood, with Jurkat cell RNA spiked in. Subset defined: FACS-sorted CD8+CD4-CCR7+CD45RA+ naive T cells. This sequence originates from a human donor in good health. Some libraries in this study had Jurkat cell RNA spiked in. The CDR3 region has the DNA TGTGCCAGCAGACCCGAAGGACAGAACTATGGCTACCCCTTC. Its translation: CASRPEGQNYGYPF.